This entry lists 5 T cell receptor beta chains sequenced from one sample in a study of cytomegalovirus exposure and HLA in healthy donors. The PCR ran on 60 Vbeta and 13 Jbeta primers. Assay used: immunoSEQ multiplex PCR; TCRdb lists only in-frame clones, some missing. The sample has around 100,000 clones, around three quarters seen once. The sequenced sample consisted of PBMCs. These receptors originate from a female donor in good health and CMV-seropositive.

This clone was seen a handful of times. The rearrangement links TRBV6-5 to TRBJ1-2; possibly TRBD1 for D (5 bases). Germline loops: CDR1 MNHEY, CDR2 SVGAGI. This CDR3 is built from 14 residues. The V gene lost 5 bases and the J gene lost 4 bases, with 14 bases spanning the gap. CDR3 loop: CASSEASGRYGYTF. In DNA form, the CDR3 reads TGTGCCAGCAGTGAGGCGTCAGGGCGCTATGGCTACACCTTC.

The genes are TRBV7-9 and TRBJ1-3; D gene unclear. There are 14 residues in the CDR3. CDR1 is SEHNR, CDR2 FQNEAQ, per germline (reference sequence). The V and J ends lost 1 base and 0 bases respectively, with 4 bases between them. In nucleotides, the CDR3 is TGTGCCAGCAGCTTAGACGGCTCTGGAAACACCATATATTTT. It translates to CASSLDGSGNTIYF. Together with reference TRBV7-9 and TRBJ1-3, the CDR3 gives the full variable domain: DTGVSQNPRHKITKRGQNVTFRCDPISEHNRLYWYRQTLGQGPEFLTYFQNEAQLEKSRLLSDRFSAERPKGSFSTLEIQRTEQGDSAMYLCASSLDGSGNTIYFGEGSWLTVV.

The V call is TRBV5-4, the J call TRBJ2-1; 7 nucleotides align to TRBD2. V lost 0 bases, J lost 2 bases, and 5 bases stayed unmatched. The germline V gene has CDR1 SGHNT and CDR2 YYREEE (reference sequence). This CDR3 has 16 amino acids. This CDR3 reads CASSLGLAATYNEQFF. The CDR3 DNA sequence: TGTGCCAGCAGCTTGGGGCTAGCGGCTACCTACAATGAGCAGTTCTTC.

The chain carries TRBV16 and TRBJ1-1; 8 bases map to TRBD1. Per the germline V gene, CDR1 is KGHSY and CDR2 is FQNENV. The J segment lost 1 base and the V segment lost 4 bases, leaving 2 bases of the junction unmatched. The length of the CDR3 is 14 residues. DNA for the CDR3: TGTGCCAGCAGCCGAGACAGGGGGAACACTGAAGCTTTCTTT. Encoded protein: CASSRDRGNTEAFF.

The V call is TRBV19, the J call TRBJ1-4, with D possibly matching TRBD1 (5 bases). The CDR3 loop spans 13 amino acids. Looked up from germline, CDR1 is LNHDA and CDR2 is SQIVND (reference sequence). The V gene lost 8 bases and the J gene lost 7 bases, with 14 bases spanning the gap. The CDR3, as DNA: TGTGCCAGTGGCGGGGGATGGGGTGAAAAACTGTTTTTT. This sequence encodes CASGGGWGEKLFF.